Listed below are T cell receptor beta chains from one sample, sequenced in a study of blood T cell repertoires in COVID-19. The protocol was immunoSEQ multiplex PCR, while the TCRdb copy is restricted to in-frame clones and leaves out a portion. The data show more than 150,000 clones, approximately 80% seen once. Sample: PBMCs or T cells enriched from blood (not recorded which). Every receptor here comes from a man between 60 and 75 years old who had been exposed to COVID-19. Both conserved end residues are part of each CDR3. D genes are given only for firm matches.

TRBV28	TRBJ1-2	TRBD1	CASSLGGQGLGYTF
TRBV7-9	TRBJ1-2	-	CAIQWEDRNYGYTF
TRBV11-3	TRBJ2-3	TRBD1	CASSLDIGRGKRDTQYF
TRBV9	TRBJ2-3	TRBD2	CASSVVGGRGADTQYF
TRBV3-1/TRBV3-2	TRBJ2-5	-	CASSHSGQAGETQYF
TRBV7-3	TRBJ2-1	TRBD2	CASSAIKPLVGGRYNEQFF
TRBV25-1	TRBJ1-2	-	CASSEAANYGYTF
TRBV10-3	TRBJ2-7	TRBD2	CAISVSGRGEQYF
TRBV29-1	TRBJ2-7	TRBD1	CSGRQGPYEQYF
TRBV28	TRBJ1-1	TRBD1	CASSTLGQGRGTEAFF
TRBV9	TRBJ2-4	TRBD2	CASSDGLAEDKNIQYF
TRBV5-8	TRBJ2-1	TRBD2	CASRYTSATYNEQFF
TRBV11-2	TRBJ2-3	TRBD2	CASSPAGLAGLDTQYF
TRBV7-9	TRBJ2-5	TRBD2	CASSVTSGRVETQYF
TRBV29-1	TRBJ1-1	-	CSGEQGWNTEAFF
TRBV5-1	TRBJ1-2	TRBD1	CASSLAGQGAHGYTF
TRBV5-1	TRBJ2-6	TRBD1	CASSLAGQGDAGANVLTF
TRBV10-3	TRBJ2-5	-	CATGDVREQETQYF
TRBV12-2	TRBJ2-3	-	CASRLVGGNTQYF
TRBV7-2	TRBJ1-1	-	CASSDGQLTEAFF
TRBV19	TRBJ2-7	TRBD2	CASSSVAGGLGEQYF
TRBV11-2	TRBJ1-2	TRBD1	CASTPRAGGVYGYTF
TRBV5-1	TRBJ1-2	-	CASSLERIDYGYTF
TRBV5-4	TRBJ1-1	-	CASSSIGVWTEAFF
TRBV9	TRBJ1-4	TRBD1	CASSGTGGELEKLFF
TRBV28	TRBJ1-2	TRBD1	CASSQDRVYGYTF
TRBV27	TRBJ1-2	-	CASSFIPGARGAGGYTF
TRBV9	TRBJ1-3	-	CASSLGGLRSGNTIYF
TRBV29-1	TRBJ1-1	TRBD1	CSVTGAGRTEAFF
TRBV19	TRBJ1-1	-	CASRPVGASATEAFF
TRBV6-2/TRBV6-3	TRBJ2-1	TRBD2	CASRPHGLAGGDEQFF
TRBV5-1	TRBJ2-3	-	CASSLATDTQYF
TRBV5-1	TRBJ1-4	-	CASSLSVSNEKLFF
TRBV19	TRBJ1-4	-	CASTSIRRFDSTNEKLFF
TRBV6-6	TRBJ2-7	-	CASSPGDRARPQSSYEQYF
TRBV19	TRBJ2-4	TRBD1	CASSNGQGEAKNIQYF
TRBV19	TRBJ1-2	TRBD1	CASDGQGWYGYTF
TRBV19	TRBJ1-5	-	CASSWGGGQPQHF
TRBV27	TRBJ2-7	TRBD2	CASQTGTSSYEQYF
TRBV3-1/TRBV3-2	TRBJ2-1	-	CASSTPTRLAYNEQFF